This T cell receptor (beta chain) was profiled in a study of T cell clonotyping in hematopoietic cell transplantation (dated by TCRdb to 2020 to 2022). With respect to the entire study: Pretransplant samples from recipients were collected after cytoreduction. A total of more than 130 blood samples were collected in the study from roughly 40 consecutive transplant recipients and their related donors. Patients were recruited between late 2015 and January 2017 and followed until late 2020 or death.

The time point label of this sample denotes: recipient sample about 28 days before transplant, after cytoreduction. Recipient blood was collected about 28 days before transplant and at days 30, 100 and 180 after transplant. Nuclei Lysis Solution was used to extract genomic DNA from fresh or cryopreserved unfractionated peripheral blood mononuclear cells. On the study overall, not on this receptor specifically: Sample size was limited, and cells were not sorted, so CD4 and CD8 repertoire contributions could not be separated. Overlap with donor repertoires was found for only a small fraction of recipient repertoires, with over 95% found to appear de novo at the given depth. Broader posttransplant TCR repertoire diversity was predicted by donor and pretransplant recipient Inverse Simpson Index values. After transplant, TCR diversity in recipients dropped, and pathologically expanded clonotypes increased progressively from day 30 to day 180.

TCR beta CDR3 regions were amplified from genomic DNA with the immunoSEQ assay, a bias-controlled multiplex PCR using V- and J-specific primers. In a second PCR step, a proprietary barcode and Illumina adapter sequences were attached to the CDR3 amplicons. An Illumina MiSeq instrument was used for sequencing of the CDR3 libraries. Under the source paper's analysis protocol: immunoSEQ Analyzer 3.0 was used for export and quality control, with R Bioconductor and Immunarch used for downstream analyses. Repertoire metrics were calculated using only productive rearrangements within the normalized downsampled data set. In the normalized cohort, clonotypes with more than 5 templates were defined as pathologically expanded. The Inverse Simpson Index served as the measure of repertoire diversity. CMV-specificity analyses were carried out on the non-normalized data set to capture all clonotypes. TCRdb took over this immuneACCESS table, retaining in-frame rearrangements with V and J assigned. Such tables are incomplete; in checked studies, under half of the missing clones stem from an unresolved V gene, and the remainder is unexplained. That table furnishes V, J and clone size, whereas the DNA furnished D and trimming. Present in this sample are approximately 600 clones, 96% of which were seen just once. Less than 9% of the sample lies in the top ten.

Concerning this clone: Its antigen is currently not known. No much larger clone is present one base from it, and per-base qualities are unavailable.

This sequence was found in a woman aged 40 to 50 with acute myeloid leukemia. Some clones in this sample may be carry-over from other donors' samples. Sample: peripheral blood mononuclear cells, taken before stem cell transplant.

The CDR3 here reads CASSLGTVNTEAFF. At the DNA level, the sequence is TGCGCCAGCAGCCTGGGGACGGTGAACACTGAAGCTTTCTTT. The receptor chain draws on TRBV5-1 and TRBJ1-1; TRBD1 is a possible D gene, resting on 5 matching bases. Trimming at the junction amounts to 4 bases on V and 0 bases on J, and the germline ends lie 10 bases apart. The CDR3 starts with the cysteine, ends with the phenylalanine, and has 14 residues. The DNA shown is the 42-base CDR3, in frame from base 1. For CDR1 and CDR2, the germline V gene lists SGHRS and YFSETQ. With all but the CDR3 taken from the reference TRBV5-1 and TRBJ1-1 genes, the full variable domain is: KAGVTQTPRYLIKTRGQQVTLSCSPISGHRSVSWYQQTPGQGLQFLFEYFSETQRNKGNFPGRFSGRQFSNSRSEMNVSTLELGDSALYLCASSLGTVNTEAFFGQGTRLTVV.